This T cell receptor beta chain emerged from a study of a mutant IDH1 vaccine in newly diagnosed glioma. Overall study context: Each patient was administered eight vaccinations, scheduled in weeks 1, 3, 5, 7, 11, 15, 19 and 23. The study started vaccination 4-6 weeks after radiotherapy alone, or with temozolomide cycles. Most patients had received both radiotherapy and temozolomide, the prior options being radiotherapy, temozolomide, or both. General study results and limits: Whatever changes occurred in top peripheral T cell clonotypes seemed unrelated to pseudoprogression.

Worth noting for this clone: What it binds is not known.

The data were produced by immunoSEQ multiplex PCR, yet TCRdb's version contains in-frame clones alone and is incomplete. This sample has roughly 42,000 clones; approximately 83% occur once, and the top ten carry roughly 1.8%. Time point reported: week 5, during vaccination. In every dose of vaccine, 300 ug of mutant IDH1 20-mer peptide was given alongside topical imiquimod. V was cut by 3 bases and J by 4 bases, with 5 bases left in between. CDR1 and CDR2 from the germline V gene are SGHNT and YYREEE (reference sequence). This CDR3 has 11 amino acids. This TCR was recovered from a middle-aged man with glioma. The specimen was PBMCs, collected from a glioma patient whose treatment included an IDH1 peptide vaccine. The rearrangement joins TRBV5-4 to TRBJ2-7; D is unclear. CDR3 in DNA: TGTGCCAGCAGCTACCTTTACGAGCAGTACTTC. Residues: CASSYLYEQYF.